The following is a TCR beta chain sequence with its context. This sample is drawn from a study of CD8+ T cells in alopecia areata. Extracted RNA was reverse transcribed into cDNA, the sequencing template. Libraries were prepared by immunoSEQ multiplex PCR; TCRdb keeps only in-frame clonotypes and omits some of them. The table has fewer than 250,000 clones, 35% to 40% seen once. As for treatment: oral pan-JAK inhibitor, 5-10 mg twice daily. Source: CD4+ T cells sorted from blood, taken at roughly week 30, from a patient treated with tofacitinib. The TCR sequence derives from a human donor with alopecia areata.

CDR3 coding DNA: TGTGCCACCAATACGGACAGCTACACTGAAGCTTTCTTT. Residues: CATNTDSYTEAFF. The V call is TRBV19, the J call TRBJ1-1, with D perhaps matching TRBD1 (6 bases). This CDR3 comprises 13 residues. From germline, CDR1 is LNHDA and CDR2 SQIVND (reference sequence). Trimming shortened V by 10 bases and J by 3 bases, and 15 bases separated the two germline ends.